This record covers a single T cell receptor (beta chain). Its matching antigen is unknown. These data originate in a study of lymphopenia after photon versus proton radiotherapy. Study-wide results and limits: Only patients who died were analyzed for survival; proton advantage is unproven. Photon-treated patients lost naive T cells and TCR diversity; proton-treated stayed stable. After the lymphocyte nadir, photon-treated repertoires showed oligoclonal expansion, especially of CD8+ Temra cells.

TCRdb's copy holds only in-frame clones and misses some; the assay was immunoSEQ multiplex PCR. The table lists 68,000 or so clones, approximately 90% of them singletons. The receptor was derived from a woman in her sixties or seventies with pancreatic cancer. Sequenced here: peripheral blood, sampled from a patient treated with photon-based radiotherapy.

CDR3 in amino acids: CASSLTGGTYEQYF. CDR3 bases: TGTGCCAGCAGCTTGACAGGGGGGACATACGAGCAGTACTTC. The chain combines TRBV11-1 with TRBJ2-7; TRBD1 matches at 9 bases. The CDR3 consists of 14 residues. V was clipped by 3 bases and J by 4 bases; unmatched bases: 4. Germline values: CDR1 SGHAT, CDR2 FQDESV (reference sequence). Complete variable domain (other parts from reference TRBV11-1 and TRBJ2-7): EAEVAQSPRYKITEKSQAVAFWCDPISGHATLYWYRQILGQGPELLVQFQDESVVDDSQLPKDRFSAERLKGVDSTLKIQPAELGDSAMYLCASSLTGGTYEQYFGPGTRLTVT.